A single sample gave rise to the 2 T cell receptor beta chains below, sequenced in a study of CD8+CD57+ T cells in acquired aplastic anemia. Using genomic DNA as the template, TCR beta VDJ and CDR3 profiling was carried out. In TCRdb, the reads were re-called with MiXCR into one record per CDR3 protein. The sample has 200,000 to 250,000 distinct CDR3 sequences; 30% to 35% are singletons. Input material: sorted CD4+, CD8+, or CD8+CD57+ T cells (not recorded which) from PBMCs. The receptors here all came from a human donor in good health, serving as a control.

This chain uses TRBV5-1 with TRBJ1-3; no definite D call. CDR1 and CDR2 (germline): SGHRS, YFSETQ. Trimming took 4 bases from V and 4 from J, leaving 15 bases between them. The CDR3 spans 15 residues. CDR3 DNA sequence: TGCGCCAGCAGCGCCGCCGGGATTTTAGGAAACACCATATATTTT. This gives the protein CASSAAGILGNTIYF.

About this clonotype: The CDR3 carries no conserved terminal phenylalanine or tryptophan, so it likely arises from a read error. The genes are TRBV4-1 and TRBJ2-3, with D unclear. The CDR3 contains 14 residues. Germline V gene lookup returns CDR1 MGHRA and CDR2 YSYEKL. Trimming stripped 1 base from V and 2 bases from J, with 7 bases between. The CDR3 DNA follows: TGCGCCAGCAGCCAAGGGCACGACACAGATACGCAGTATCTT. This codes for CASSQGHDTDTQYL.